Below, 16 T cell receptor beta chains from the same sample are listed, as sequenced in a study of Graves' ophthalmopathy and Graves' hyperthyroidism. Using RNA transcripts, the TCR beta CDR3 regions were amplified. RT-PCR with HTBI primers came first, then second-round multiplex PCR. Each CDR3 protein is one row after TCRdb ran MiXCR on the multiplex PCR reads. Of 1 million to 1.3 million distinct CDR3 sequences listed, 35% to 40% are singletons. Sequencing was carried out using peripheral blood or thyroid tissue (not recorded which). The receptors shown here come from an adult man with Graves' hyperthyroidism.

The chain has TRBV10-3 and TRBJ1-1, with 10 bases identical to TRBD1. The germline V gene encodes CDR1 ENHRY and CDR2 SYGVKD. Trimming removed 6 bases from V and 2 bases from J; junction bases left unmatched: 12. The CDR3 has 17 amino acids. The CDR3 nucleotides read TGTGCCATCAGGCCGGGACAGGGGCGTGAGGGCAACACTGAAGCTTTCTTT. It codes for CAIRPGQGREGNTEAFF.

The rearrangement joins TRBV20-1 to TRBJ2-7; no reliable D call. V gave up 8 bases and J gave up 2 bases, with 19 bases separating them. This CDR3 is 14 amino acids long. CDR1 is DFQATT and CDR2 is SNEGSKA in the germline V gene (reference sequence). The CDR3 is CSSSPDQSAYEQYF. In DNA, the CDR3 is TGCAGTTCCTCTCCGGATCAGAGTGCCTACGAGCAGTACTTC.

At least ten counts were recorded for this clonotype. The chain is built from TRBV20-1 and TRBJ1-2; the match to TRBD1 covers 9 bases. The CDR3 covers 12 residues. Germline V gives CDR1 DFQATT, CDR2 SNEGSKA (reference sequence). Germline trimming cut 5 bases from V and 6 bases from J; bases unmatched to any gene: 4. The CDR3 sequence is CSAQRTGDGYTF. CDR3 bases: TGCAGTGCTCAAAGGACAGGGGATGGCTACACCTTC.

The genes are TRBV28 and TRBJ2-2; no clear D gene. Between the trimmed V and J ends, which lost 6 bases and 7 bases, there was a span of 18 bases. Germline CDR1 and CDR2: MDHEN and SYDVKM. This CDR3 has 15 residues. The CDR3 here is CASRPSLRAIGELFF. The CDR3 DNA reads TGTGCCAGCAGACCGTCCCTCCGGGCCATCGGGGAGCTGTTTTTT.

For this clonotype: Just one base apart from a much larger clone, this may be a read error. V and J are TRBV6-6 and TRBJ2-5; no clear D. Germline values: CDR1 MNHNY, CDR2 SVGAGI (reference sequence). Deletions cut 6 bases from V and 5 bases from J, with 7 bases between. The CDR3 contains 11 residues. The CDR3 spells CASRPAETQYF. The CDR3 region has the DNA TGTGCCAGCAGGCCTGCCGAGACCCAGTACTTC.

V and J are TRBV7-9 and TRBJ1-5; D possibly corresponds to TRBD1 (5 bases). Trimming took off 4 bases at V and 3 bases at J, with 19 bases between the two ends. Germline assignment: CDR1 SEHNR and CDR2 FQNEAQ (reference sequence). The CDR3 has 17 residues. The CDR3 is CASSSRDLLIFNQPQHF. The CDR3 bases are TGTGCCAGCAGCTCCCGGGACCTTCTAATCTTCAATCAGCCCCAGCATTTT.

This chain uses TRBV20-1 with TRBJ2-5; 10 positions agree with TRBD2. Germline CDR1 and CDR2: DFQATT and SNEGSKA (reference sequence). This CDR3 spans 12 amino acids. V lost 7 bases, J lost 4 bases, and 3 bases stayed unmatched. This CDR3 reads CSGSGGAETQYF. The CDR3 region has the DNA TGCAGTGGGAGCGGGGGGGCAGAGACCCAGTACTTC.

The rearrangement uses TRBV5-6 and TRBJ1-3; 9 bases are a match to TRBD1. This CDR3 contains 16 residues. Trimming took 3 bases from V and 0 from J; bases not matched to a gene: 4. The germline gives CDR1 SGHDT, CDR2 YYEEEE. CDR3 sequence (DNA): TGTGCCAGCAGCTGGGGACAGGGACTCTCTGGAAACACCATATATTTT. Translated: CASSWGQGLSGNTIYF.

The chain carries TRBV7-8 and TRBJ2-7; the D gene is possibly TRBD1 (6 bases). Trimming left V 9 bases short and J 2 bases short, with 29 bases between. Per the germline V gene, CDR1 is SGHVS and CDR2 is FQNEAQ. This CDR3 spans 18 amino acids. In nucleotides, the CDR3 is TGTGCCAGTAGCCAAAACAGGCGGTGGGACAACCGAGCCTACGAGCAGTACTTC. This codes for CASSQNRRWDNRAYEQYF.

There are many counts of this clonotype. V is TRBV25-1 and J is TRBJ2-7, with 7 bases matching TRBD1. Trimming cost V 3 bases and J 0 bases; bases outside gene matches: 8. Per the germline V gene, CDR1 is MGHDK and CDR2 is SYGVNS. The CDR3 has 16 amino acids. For the CDR3, the DNA is TGTGCCAGCAGTGACTCGACAGGGCGTTACTCCTACGAGCAGTACTTC. The encoded protein is CASSDSTGRYSYEQYF.

This clonotype was detected many times. V gene TRBV5-5 combines with J gene TRBJ1-2, with D possibly TRBD1 on 5 matching bases. V dropped 5 bases and J dropped 8 bases, with 25 bases sitting between them. Germline V CDR1 and CDR2: SGHKS, YYEKEE (reference sequence). The CDR3 length is 16 residues. The CDR3 coding sequence is TGTGCCAGCAGTTGGGTTGGGGCAATCGGTACCCAGGGCTACACCTTC. Translation gives CASSWVGAIGTQGYTF.

The table lists this clonotype with many counts. The chain recombines TRBV20-1 with TRBJ1-2, with 9 bases lining up with TRBD1. The length of the CDR3 is 13 residues. V was pared by 2 bases and J by 8 bases, with 6 bases of the junction left unmatched. CDR1 DFQATT and CDR2 SNEGSKA come from the germline V gene (reference sequence). The CDR3 here is CSARLTGGNGYTF. The DNA of the CDR3 is TGCAGTGCTAGATTGACAGGGGGAAACGGCTACACCTTC.

This chain joins TRBV10-2 and TRBJ2-7; 13 nucleotides agree with TRBD2. With 4 bases clipped from V and 6 bases from J, the junction kept 6 bases outside the gene matches. This CDR3 region has 15 residues. CDR1 WSHSY and CDR2 SAAADI come from the germline V gene. The DNA for the CDR3 is TGCGCCAGCAGTGCCGGACTAGCGGGAGTTCGCGAGCAGTACTTC. Translated: CASSAGLAGVREQYF.

To note about this clonotype: This sequence may be a read error, since a much larger clone differs from it by one base. The chain's CDR3 is CAIRDRVNGQYF. CDR3 DNA: TGTGCCATCAGGGACAGGGTCAACGGGCAGTACTTC. This sequence joins TRBV10-3 and TRBJ2-7; 8 nucleotides match TRBD1. The germline V gene encodes CDR1 ENHRY and CDR2 SYGVKD. The CDR3 is made up of 12 amino acids. Losses at the gene ends were 6 bases for V and 9 bases for J; bases not matched to a gene: 7.

The genes are TRBV7-8 and TRBJ1-3; D call uncertain. The CDR3 extends over 16 amino acids. Deletions cut 1 base from V and 2 bases from J, with 12 bases between. Germline values: CDR1 SGHVS, CDR2 FQNEAQ. CDR3 region: CASSLVEGTTGNTIYF. CDR3 DNA sequence: TGTGCCAGCAGCTTAGTAGAGGGTACAACTGGAAACACCATATATTTT.

The chain employs TRBV19 and TRBJ1-1, with unresolved D. The CDR3 is 14 amino acids. The germline CDR1 and CDR2 sequences are LNHDA and SQIVND (reference sequence). V was shortened by 5 bases and J by 6 bases, with 16 bases between the two germline ends. The CDR3: CASSSETQRAEAFF. The CDR3, as DNA: TGTGCCAGTAGTTCAGAAACCCAGAGGGCTGAAGCTTTCTTT. Full variable domain (remainder filled in from reference TRBV19 and TRBJ1-1): DGGITQSPKYLFRKEGQNVTLSCEQNLNHDAMYWYRQDPGQGLRLIYYSQIVNDFQKGDIAEGYSVSREKKESFPLTVTSAQKNPTAFYLCASSSETQRAEAFFGQGTRLTVV.